This TCR beta chain was identified in a study of cytomegalovirus exposure and HLA in healthy donors. Study-level findings and limits: Among TCR beta chains, those listed as cytomegalovirus-associated numbered about 150. There were several of the most significant clusters that appeared linked to common viral pathogens in a later analysis. Whilst most TCR sequences proved rare, a subset of public TCRs occurred across many donors.

13 Jbeta primers and 60 Vbeta primers were used for the PCR. Clones were sequenced by immunoSEQ multiplex PCR, and TCRdb holds only the in-frame ones, with some missing. The table includes 140,000 to 150,000 clones, roughly 75% detected once. The CDR3 covers 13 residues. The germline V and J ends were trimmed by 3 bases and 4 bases, with 11 bases remaining between them. The germline V gene has CDR1 SGHTS and CDR2 YDEGEE. On this clone: What it binds is not known.

Sequenced material: PBMCs. The sequence derives from a female donor in good health and CMV-seronegative. V usage is TRBV5-8 and J usage is TRBJ2-7, with D possibly being TRBD2 (6 bases). CDR3 in amino acids: CASSWGVGYEQYF. The DNA for the CDR3 is TGTGCCAGCAGCTGGGGGGTAGGGTACGAGCAGTACTTC.